The 5 T cell receptor beta chains in this list originate from one sample, sequenced in a study of blood T cell repertoires in COVID-19. Clones were read by immunoSEQ multiplex PCR, and TCRdb kept only the in-frame ones, dropping some. The sample contains some 100,000 clones, about 92% of which appear only once. Sequencing was done on a sample of peripheral blood. The receptors originated from a woman aged 60 to 75 with active COVID-19.

The rearrangement uses TRBV7-9 and TRBJ2-1; no reliable D call. The V end lost 5 bases, the J end lost 5 bases, and 7 bases lay between the germline ends. Per germline, CDR1 SEHNR and CDR2 FQNEAQ (reference sequence). The CDR3 consists of 12 residues. CDR3 in amino acids: CASSPIDNEQFF. The CDR3 region has the DNA TGTGCCAGCAGCCCCATAGACAATGAGCAGTTCTTC. Based on the CDR3 plus reference TRBV7-9 and TRBJ2-1, the full variable domain is DTGVSQNPRHKITKRGQNVTFRCDPISEHNRLYWYRQTLGQGPEFLTYFQNEAQLEKSRLLSDRFSAERPKGSFSTLEIQRTEQGDSAMYLCASSPIDNEQFFGPGTRLTVL.

J is TRBJ1-4 and V is TRBV5-6; perhaps TRBD1 as D (5 bases). This CDR3 spans 16 amino acids. V lost 2 bases and J 8 bases, leaving 19 bases between the germline ends. CDR1 is SGHDT and CDR2 is YYEEEE in the germline V gene. The CDR3: CASSFRGLLIGEKLFF. DNA of the CDR3: TGTGCCAGCAGCTTTAGGGGCCTTCTGATTGGAGAAAAACTGTTTTTT.

CDR3 amino acids: CASSLAPGNSNQPQHF. The CDR3 DNA is TGTGCCAGCAGCTTGGCCCCAGGGAATAGCAATCAGCCCCAGCATTTT. This rearrangement joins TRBV7-8 to TRBJ1-5, with D tentatively TRBD1 (5 bases). Germline V gene sequence: CDR1 SGHVS, CDR2 FQNEAQ. The CDR3 has 16 residues. V lost 3 bases and J lost 0, with 12 bases in between.

The rearrangement uses TRBV19 and TRBJ1-2; 8 nucleotides match TRBD1. The V segment lost 4 bases and the J segment 2 bases; nucleotides outside the gene matches: 3. Looked up from germline, CDR1 is LNHDA and CDR2 is SQIVND (reference sequence). This CDR3 is built from 14 residues. DNA of the CDR3: TGTGCCAGTAGTAGCGGGACAGGCAACTATGGCTACACCTTC. It encodes CASSSGTGNYGYTF.

The table lists this clone with a count of one. This chain's CDR3 is CSVTGSATGELFF. In DNA, the CDR3 is TGCAGCGTAACAGGGTCCGCAACCGGGGAGCTGTTTTTT. V is TRBV29-1 and J is TRBJ2-2, with a tentative D call TRBD1 (6 bases). Germline lookup yields CDR1 SQVTM and CDR2 ANQGSEA. The CDR3 consists of 13 residues. The V end lost 6 bases, the J end lost 5 bases, and 13 bases lay between the germline ends.